The sequence of this T cell receptor beta chain was determined in a study of blood T cell repertoires in COVID-19 (TCRdb year 2020). As for the study more broadly: Collaborator samples came from the United States, Italy and Spain and covered acute and convalescent phases of COVID-19. Nearly every sample came with metadata listing a de-identified subject ID, COVID-19 status, age in years and sex. The samples were drawn from two sources: the first 160 participants of the ongoing ImmuneRACE study, and 1,254 subjects contributed by 6 global collaborators. Subjects who had been exposed to COVID-19, were actively infected with it, or had recovered from it provided the deeply sampled blood TCRbeta repertoires that made up the dataset. Where HLA class I and class II types were available, the types were taken from metadata supplied by the sample provider, not from assay-based typing. The repertoires were released in a freely available public database intended as a resource for research on the immune response to SARS-CoV-2. The material from the prospective study consisted of cDNA or gDNA derived from T cells, B-cell-depleted T cells, or PBMCs. Findings and caveats that apply to the study as a whole: How much clinical and demographic metadata was included differed by source and by participant, and the metadata was provided uncurated.

TCRbeta CDR3 regions were amplified from genomic DNA using the immunoSEQ Assay, a bias-controlled multiplex PCR. In the source study's methods: Within the assay, amplification of reference gene primers was used to estimate how many nucleated cells each sample contained. To quantify the absolute abundance of each unique TCRbeta CDR3 rearrangement, sequence reads were collapsed and filtered. For each sample, productive Simpson clonality was calculated as the square root of Simpson's diversity index over productive rearrangements. In TCRdb, the immuneACCESS table is reduced to in-frame sequences with V and J assigned. These tables do not hold every clone; where another copy was compared, an unresolved V gene accounts for under half, and the others remain unexplained. V, J and clone size are those of that table, while D and trimming were read from the DNA. For this sample there are 120,000 to 150,000 clones; 75% to 85% appear just once. The ten biggest clones cover approximately 4.1% of the sample.

The CDR3 has 14 amino acids, counting the end cysteine and phenylalanine. Only CDR3 DNA is held: 42 bases, read in frame from base 1. CDR1 SGHVS and CDR2 FQNEAQ were looked up in the germline V gene. V sheds 2 bases and J sheds 5 bases, leaving 9 bases between their ends. Regarding this clone: There is no known antigen for this receptor. The record has no base qualities; no much larger clone is one base away.

Collaborating institutions collected whole blood in K2EDTA tubes following their own protocols. For TCRbeta analysis, collaborators shipped samples as frozen whole blood, isolated PBMCs, or DNA extracted from either of those sample types. The sequence came from an elderly woman with acute or convalescent COVID-19. This receptor chain uses TRBV7-8 and TRBJ1-4, with the D gene too uncertain to name. The sequenced material came from peripheral blood. DNA sequence: TGTGCCAGCAGCTTAACCAGCGGAAATGAAAAACTGTTTTTT. Its amino acids are CASSLTSGNEKLFF. The full variable domain, with segments outside the CDR3 supplied by the reference TRBV7-8 and TRBJ1-4 proteins, appears as GAGVSQSPRYKVAKRGQDVALRCDPISGHVSLFWYQQALGQGPEFLTYFQNEAQLDKSGLPSDRFFAERPEGSVSTLKIQRTQQEDSAVYLCASSLTSGNEKLFFGSGTQLSVL.